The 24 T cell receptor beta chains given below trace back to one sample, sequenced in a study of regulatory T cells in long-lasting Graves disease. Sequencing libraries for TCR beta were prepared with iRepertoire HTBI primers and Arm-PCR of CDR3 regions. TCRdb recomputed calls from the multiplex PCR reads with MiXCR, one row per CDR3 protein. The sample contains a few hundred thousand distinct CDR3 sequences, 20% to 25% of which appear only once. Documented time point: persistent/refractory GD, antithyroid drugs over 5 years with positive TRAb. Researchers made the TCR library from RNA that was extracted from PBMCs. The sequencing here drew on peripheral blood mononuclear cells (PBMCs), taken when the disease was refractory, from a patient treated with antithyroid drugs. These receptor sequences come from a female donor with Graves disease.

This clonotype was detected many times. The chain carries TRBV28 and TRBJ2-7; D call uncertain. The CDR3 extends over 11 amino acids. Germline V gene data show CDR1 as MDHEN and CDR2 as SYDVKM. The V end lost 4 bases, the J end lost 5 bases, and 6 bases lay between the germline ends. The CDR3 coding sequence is TGTGCCAGCAGTTCTAACAACGAGCAGTACTTC. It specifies CASSSNNEQYF.

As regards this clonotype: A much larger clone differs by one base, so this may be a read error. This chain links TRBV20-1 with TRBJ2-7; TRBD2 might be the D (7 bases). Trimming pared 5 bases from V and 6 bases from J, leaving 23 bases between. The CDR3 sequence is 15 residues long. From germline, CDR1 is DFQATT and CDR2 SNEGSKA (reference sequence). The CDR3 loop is CSADRSGRGLGEQYF. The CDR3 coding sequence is TGCAGTGCTGACCGCAGTGGGCGGGGGCTGGGCGAGCAGTACTTC.

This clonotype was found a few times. The CDR3 region is CASSLNFGTGNQPQHF. In DNA form, the CDR3 reads TGTGCCAGCAGTTTAAATTTCGGGACGGGGAATCAGCCCCAGCATTTT. The J gene is TRBJ1-5, the V gene TRBV28; TRBD1 might be the D (5 bases). CDR3 size: 16 residues. The ends were cut back, 2 bases at V and 4 bases at J, with 15 bases in the middle. Per the germline V gene, CDR1 is MDHEN and CDR2 is SYDVKM. The full variable domain, rest sourced from reference TRBV28 and TRBJ1-5, is DVKVTQSSRYLVKRTGEKVFLECVQDMDHENMFWYRQDPGLGLRLIYFSYDVKMKEKGDIPEGYSVSREKKERFSLILESASTNQTSMYLCASSLNFGTGNQPQHFGDGTRLSIL.

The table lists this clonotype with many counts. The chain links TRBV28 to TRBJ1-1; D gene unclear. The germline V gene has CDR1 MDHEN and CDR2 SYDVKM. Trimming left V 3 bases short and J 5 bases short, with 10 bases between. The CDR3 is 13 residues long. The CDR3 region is CASSFIAGTEAFF. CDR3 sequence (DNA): TGTGCCAGCAGTTTTATCGCGGGAACTGAAGCTTTCTTT.

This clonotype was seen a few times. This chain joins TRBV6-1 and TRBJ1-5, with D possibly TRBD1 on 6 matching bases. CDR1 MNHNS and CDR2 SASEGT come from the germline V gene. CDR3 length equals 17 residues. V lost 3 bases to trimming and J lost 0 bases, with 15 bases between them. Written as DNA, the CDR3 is TGTGCCAGCAGTGACCAAGGGGGGATTAATAGCAATCAGCCCCAGCATTTT. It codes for CASSDQGGINSNQPQHF.

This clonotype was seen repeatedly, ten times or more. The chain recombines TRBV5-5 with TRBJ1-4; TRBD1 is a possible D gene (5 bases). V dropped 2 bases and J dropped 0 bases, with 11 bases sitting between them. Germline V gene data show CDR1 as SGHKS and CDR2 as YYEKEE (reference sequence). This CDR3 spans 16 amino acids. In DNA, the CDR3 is TGTGCCAGCAGCTTCCAGGGTCAATCAACTAATGAAAAACTGTTTTTT. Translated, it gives CASSFQGQSTNEKLFF.

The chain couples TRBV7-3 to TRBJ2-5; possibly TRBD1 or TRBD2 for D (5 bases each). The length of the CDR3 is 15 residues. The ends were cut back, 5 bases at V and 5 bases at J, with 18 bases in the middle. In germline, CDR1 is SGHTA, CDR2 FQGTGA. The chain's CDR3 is CASSLGTPEVETQYF. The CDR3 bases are TGTGCCAGCAGCCTCGGGACCCCCGAAGTGGAGACCCAGTACTTC.

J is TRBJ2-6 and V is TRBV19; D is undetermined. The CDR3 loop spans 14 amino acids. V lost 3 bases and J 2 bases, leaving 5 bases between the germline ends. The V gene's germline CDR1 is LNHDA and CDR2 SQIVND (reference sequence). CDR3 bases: TGTGCCAGTAGTATGAGAACTGGGGCCAACGTCCTGACTTTC. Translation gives CASSMRTGANVLTF.

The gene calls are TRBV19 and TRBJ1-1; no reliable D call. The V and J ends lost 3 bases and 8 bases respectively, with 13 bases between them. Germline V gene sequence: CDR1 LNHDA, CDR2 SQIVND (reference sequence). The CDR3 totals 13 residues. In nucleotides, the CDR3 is TGTGCCAGTAGTATGCAGCTGCACCTGGAAGCTTTCTTT. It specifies CASSMQLHLEAFF.

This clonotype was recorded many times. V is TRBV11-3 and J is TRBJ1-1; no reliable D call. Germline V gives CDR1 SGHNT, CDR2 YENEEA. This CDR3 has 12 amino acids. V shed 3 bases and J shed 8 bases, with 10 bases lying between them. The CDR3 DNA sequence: TGTGCCAGCAGCTTTGAGCGCGGGGAAGCTTTCTTT. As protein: CASSFERGEAFF.

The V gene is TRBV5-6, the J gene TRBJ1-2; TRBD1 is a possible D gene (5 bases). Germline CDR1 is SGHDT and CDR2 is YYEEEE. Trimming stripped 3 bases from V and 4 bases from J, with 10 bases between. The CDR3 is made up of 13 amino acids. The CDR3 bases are TGTGCCAGCAGCTCCGACAGTCCCTATGGCTACACCTTC. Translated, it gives CASSSDSPYGYTF.

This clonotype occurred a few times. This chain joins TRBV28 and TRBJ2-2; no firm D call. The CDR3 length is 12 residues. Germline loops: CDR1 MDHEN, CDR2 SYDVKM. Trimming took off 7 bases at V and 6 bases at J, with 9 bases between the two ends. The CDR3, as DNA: TGTGCCAGCACCACCGAGCCCGGGGAGCTGTTTTTT. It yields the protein CASTTEPGELFF.

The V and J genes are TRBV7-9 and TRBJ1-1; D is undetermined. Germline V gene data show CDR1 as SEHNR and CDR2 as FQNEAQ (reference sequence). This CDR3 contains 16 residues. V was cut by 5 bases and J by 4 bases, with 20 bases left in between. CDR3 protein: CASSTVSQPLGTEAFF. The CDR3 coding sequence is TGTGCCAGCAGCACTGTCTCCCAGCCCCTCGGCACTGAAGCTTTCTTT.

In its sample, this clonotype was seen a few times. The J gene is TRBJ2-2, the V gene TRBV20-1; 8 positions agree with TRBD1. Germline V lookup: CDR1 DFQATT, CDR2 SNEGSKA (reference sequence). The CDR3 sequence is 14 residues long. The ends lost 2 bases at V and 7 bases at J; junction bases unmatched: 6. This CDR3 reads CSARYTGGIGELFF. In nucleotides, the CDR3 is TGCAGTGCTAGATACACAGGGGGGATCGGGGAGCTGTTTTTT.

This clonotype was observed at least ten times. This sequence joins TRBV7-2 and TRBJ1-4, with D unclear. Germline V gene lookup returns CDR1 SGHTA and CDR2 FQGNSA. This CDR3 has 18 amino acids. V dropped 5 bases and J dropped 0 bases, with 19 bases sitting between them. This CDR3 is CASSHTPELVATNEKLFF. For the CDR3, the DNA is TGTGCCAGCAGCCATACCCCCGAGCTCGTTGCAACTAATGAAAAACTGTTTTTT.

Written as DNA, the CDR3 is TGTGCCAGCAGCTCGCCCCCGGGGGAATCCGGGGAGACCCAGTACTTC. This encodes CASSSPPGESGETQYF. This chain joins TRBV7-9 and TRBJ2-5; maybe TRBD2 (6 bases). The V end lost 4 bases, the J end lost 5 bases, and 20 bases lay between the germline ends. This CDR3 comprises 16 residues. Germline-derived CDR1 and CDR2 are SEHNR and FQNEAQ (reference sequence).

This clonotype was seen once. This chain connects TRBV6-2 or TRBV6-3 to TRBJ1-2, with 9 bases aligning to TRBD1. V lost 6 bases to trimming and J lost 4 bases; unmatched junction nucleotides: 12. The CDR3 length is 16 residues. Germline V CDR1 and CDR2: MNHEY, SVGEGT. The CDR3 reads CASRPGQGRLLYGYTF. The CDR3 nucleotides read TGTGCCAGCAGACCGGGACAGGGAAGGTTGCTCTATGGCTACACCTTC.

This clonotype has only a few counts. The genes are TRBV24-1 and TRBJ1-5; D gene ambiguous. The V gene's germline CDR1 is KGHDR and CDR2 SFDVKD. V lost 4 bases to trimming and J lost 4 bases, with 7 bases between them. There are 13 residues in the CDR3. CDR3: CATSDAANQPQHF. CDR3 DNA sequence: TGTGCCACCAGTGACGCAGCTAATCAGCCCCAGCATTTT.

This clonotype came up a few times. The CDR3 bases are TGTGCCAGCAGCAATGACGGGGAGGAGGGTAGATATGGCTACACCTTC. Protein sequence: CASSNDGEEGRYGYTF. The chain couples TRBV5-4 to TRBJ1-2, with D uncertain. The CDR3 loop spans 16 amino acids. Trimming removed 4 bases at V and 5 bases at J, with 21 bases between. Germline V gene data show CDR1 as SGHNT and CDR2 as YYREEE (reference sequence).

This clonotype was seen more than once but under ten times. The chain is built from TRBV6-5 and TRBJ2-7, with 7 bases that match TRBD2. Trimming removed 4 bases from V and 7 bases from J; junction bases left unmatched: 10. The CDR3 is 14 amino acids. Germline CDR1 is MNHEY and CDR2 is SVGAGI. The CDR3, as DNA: TGTGCCAGCAGTTTTAGTCGCGGGAGCGGGGAGCAGTACTTC. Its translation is CASSFSRGSGEQYF.

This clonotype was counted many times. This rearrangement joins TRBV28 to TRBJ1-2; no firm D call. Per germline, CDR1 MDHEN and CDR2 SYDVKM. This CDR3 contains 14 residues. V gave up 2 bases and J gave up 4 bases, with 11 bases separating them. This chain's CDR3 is CASSLEAGPYGYTF. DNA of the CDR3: TGTGCCAGCAGTTTAGAGGCAGGCCCCTATGGCTACACCTTC.

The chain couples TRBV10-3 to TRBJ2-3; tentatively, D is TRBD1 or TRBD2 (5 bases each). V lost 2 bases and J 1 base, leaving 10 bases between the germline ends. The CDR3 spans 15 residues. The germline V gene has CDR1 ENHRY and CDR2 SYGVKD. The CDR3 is CAISERDAGTDTQYF. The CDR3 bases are TGTGCCATCAGTGAGAGGGACGCGGGCACAGATACGCAGTATTTT.

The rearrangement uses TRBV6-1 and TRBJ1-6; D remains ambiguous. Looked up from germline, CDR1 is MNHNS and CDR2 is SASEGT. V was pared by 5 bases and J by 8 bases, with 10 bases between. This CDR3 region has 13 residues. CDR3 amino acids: CASSTPSHSPLHF. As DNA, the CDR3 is TGTGCCAGCAGTACACCGTCCCATTCACCCCTCCACTTT.

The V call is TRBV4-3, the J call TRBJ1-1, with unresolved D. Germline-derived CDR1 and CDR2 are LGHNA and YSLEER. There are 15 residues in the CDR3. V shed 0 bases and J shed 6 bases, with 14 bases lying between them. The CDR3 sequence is CASSQDIPNGSEAFF. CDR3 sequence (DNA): TGCGCCAGCAGCCAAGATATCCCAAACGGGTCTGAAGCTTTCTTT.